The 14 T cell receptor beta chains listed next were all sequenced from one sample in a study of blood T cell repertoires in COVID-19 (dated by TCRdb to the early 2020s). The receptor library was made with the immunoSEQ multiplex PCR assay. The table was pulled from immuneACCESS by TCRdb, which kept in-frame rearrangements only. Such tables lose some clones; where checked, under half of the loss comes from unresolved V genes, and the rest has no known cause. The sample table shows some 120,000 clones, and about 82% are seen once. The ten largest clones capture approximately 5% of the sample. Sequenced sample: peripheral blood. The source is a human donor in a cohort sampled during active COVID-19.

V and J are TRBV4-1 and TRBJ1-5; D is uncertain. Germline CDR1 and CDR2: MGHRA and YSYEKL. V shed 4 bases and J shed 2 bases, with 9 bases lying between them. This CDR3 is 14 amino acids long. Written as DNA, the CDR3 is TGCGCCAGCAGCCTGAGGAATGGCAATCAGCCCCAGCATTTT. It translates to CASSLRNGNQPQHF.

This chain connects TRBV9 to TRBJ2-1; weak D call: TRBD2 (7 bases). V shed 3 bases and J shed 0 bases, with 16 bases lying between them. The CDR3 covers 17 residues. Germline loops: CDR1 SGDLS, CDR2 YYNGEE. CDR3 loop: CASSARGGVSSYNEQFF. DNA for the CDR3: TGTGCCAGCAGCGCCCGAGGGGGGGTAAGCTCCTACAATGAGCAGTTCTTC.

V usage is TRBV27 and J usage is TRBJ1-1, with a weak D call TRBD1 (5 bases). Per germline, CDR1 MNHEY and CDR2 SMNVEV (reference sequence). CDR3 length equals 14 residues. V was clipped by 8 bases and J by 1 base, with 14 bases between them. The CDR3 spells CASRSWGPNTEAFF. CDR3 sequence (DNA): TGTGCCAGCCGATCTTGGGGCCCGAACACTGAAGCTTTCTTT.

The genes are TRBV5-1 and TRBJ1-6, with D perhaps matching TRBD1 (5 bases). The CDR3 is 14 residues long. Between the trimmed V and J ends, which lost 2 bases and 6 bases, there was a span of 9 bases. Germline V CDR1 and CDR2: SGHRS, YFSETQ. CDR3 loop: CASSFQGSNSPLHF. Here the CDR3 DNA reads TGCGCCAGCAGCTTTCAGGGAAGTAATTCACCCCTCCACTTT.

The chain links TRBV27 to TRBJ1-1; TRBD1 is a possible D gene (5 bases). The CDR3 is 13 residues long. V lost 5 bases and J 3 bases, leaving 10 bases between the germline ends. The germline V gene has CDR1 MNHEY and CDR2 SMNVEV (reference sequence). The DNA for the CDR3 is TGTGCCAGCAGTCCGACAGACCACACTGAAGCTTTCTTT. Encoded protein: CASSPTDHTEAFF.

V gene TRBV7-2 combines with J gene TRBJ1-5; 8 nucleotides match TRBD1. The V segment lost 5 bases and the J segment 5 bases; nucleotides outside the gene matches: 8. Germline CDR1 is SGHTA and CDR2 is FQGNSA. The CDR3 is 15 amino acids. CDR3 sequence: CASSPRTGIYQPQHF. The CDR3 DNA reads TGTGCCAGCAGCCCCAGGACAGGGATTTATCAGCCCCAGCATTTT.

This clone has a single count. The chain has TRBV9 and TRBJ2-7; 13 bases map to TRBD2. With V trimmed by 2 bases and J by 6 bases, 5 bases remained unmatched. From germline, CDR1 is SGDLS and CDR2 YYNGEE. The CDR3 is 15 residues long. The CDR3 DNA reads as TGTGCCAGCAGCGTTGGGACTAGCGGGATCACCGAGCAGTACTTC. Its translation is CASSVGTSGITEQYF.

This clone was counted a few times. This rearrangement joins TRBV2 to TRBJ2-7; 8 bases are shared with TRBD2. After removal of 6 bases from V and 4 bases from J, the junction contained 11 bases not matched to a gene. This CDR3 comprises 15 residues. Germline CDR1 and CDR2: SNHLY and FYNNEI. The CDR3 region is CASSTYGTRSYEQYF. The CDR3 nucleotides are TGTGCCAGCAGCACATATGGGACTAGAAGTTACGAGCAGTACTTC.

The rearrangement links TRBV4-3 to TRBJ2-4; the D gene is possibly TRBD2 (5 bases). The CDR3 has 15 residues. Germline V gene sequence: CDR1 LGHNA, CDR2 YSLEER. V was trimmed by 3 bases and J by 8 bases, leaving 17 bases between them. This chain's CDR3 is CASSQILGAPDIQYF. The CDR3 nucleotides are TGCGCCAGCAGCCAGATACTAGGAGCCCCCGACATTCAGTACTTC.

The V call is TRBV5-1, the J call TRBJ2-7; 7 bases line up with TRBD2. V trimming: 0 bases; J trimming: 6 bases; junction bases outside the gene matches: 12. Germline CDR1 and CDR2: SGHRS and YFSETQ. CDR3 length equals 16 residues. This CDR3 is CASSLGGGASGGEQYF. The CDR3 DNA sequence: TGCGCCAGCAGCTTGGGGGGAGGGGCTAGCGGCGGCGAGCAGTACTTC.

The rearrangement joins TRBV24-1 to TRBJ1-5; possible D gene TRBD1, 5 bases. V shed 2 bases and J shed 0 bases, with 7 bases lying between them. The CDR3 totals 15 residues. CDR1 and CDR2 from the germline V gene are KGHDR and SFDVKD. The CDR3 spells CATSDWGGSNQPQHF. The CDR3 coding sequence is TGTGCCACCAGTGATTGGGGCGGTAGCAATCAGCCCCAGCATTTT.

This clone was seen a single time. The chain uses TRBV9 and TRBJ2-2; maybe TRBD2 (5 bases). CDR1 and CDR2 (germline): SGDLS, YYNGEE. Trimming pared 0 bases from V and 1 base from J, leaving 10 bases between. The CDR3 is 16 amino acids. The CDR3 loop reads CASSVDAAVNTGELFF. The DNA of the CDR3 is TGTGCCAGCAGCGTAGATGCAGCGGTGAACACCGGGGAGCTGTTTTTT.

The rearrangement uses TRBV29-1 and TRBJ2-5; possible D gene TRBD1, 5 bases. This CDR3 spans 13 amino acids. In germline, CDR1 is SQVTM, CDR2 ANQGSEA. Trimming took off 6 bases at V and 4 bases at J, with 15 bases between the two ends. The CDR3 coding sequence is TGCAGCGTCGGCAGGGAAGGGGCAGAGACCCAGTACTTC. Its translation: CSVGREGAETQYF. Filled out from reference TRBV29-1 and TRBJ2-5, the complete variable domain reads SAVISQKPSRDICQRGTSLTIQCQVDSQVTMMFWYRQQPGQSLTLIATANQGSEATYESGFVIDKFPISRPNLTFSTLTVSNMSPEDSSIYLCSVGREGAETQYFGPGTRLLVL.

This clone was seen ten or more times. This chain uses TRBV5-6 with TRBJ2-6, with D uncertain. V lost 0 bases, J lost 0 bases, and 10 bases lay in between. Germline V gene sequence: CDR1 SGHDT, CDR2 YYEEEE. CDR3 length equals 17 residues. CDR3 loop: CASSLGAGVSGANVLTF. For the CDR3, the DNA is TGTGCCAGCAGCTTGGGCGCTGGTGTCTCTGGGGCCAACGTCCTGACTTTC.